The rows below give T cell receptor beta chains drawn from one sample of a study of CD8 T cells in ankylosing spondylitis. TCRdb re-analysed the 5' RACE reads in MiXCR, keeping a single row per CDR3 protein. Among some 130,000 distinct CDR3 sequences, 7.3% were seen once, and the ten largest hold approximately 13%. Sequenced sample: blood, either unsorted or a sorted T cell fraction (not recorded which). The receptor set was obtained from a female donor with ankylosing spondylitis or in good health (not recorded which). The CDR3 runs from the conserved cysteine through the conserved F or W. The D gene is left open where the match is weak. Not all rows give a size; the values are once, few, many and, for expanded clones, a class.

D: NA; J: TRBJ1-2; size: NA; V: TRBV20-1; DNA: TGCAGTGGGAGGAGGTCCGGGGACGGCTACACCTTT; CDR3: CSGRRSGDGYTF
D: NA; J: TRBJ1-1; size: many; V: TRBV9; DNA: TGTGCCAGCAGCGTAGAATCGGGCCTGGGCACTGAAGCTTTCTTT; CDR3: CASSVESGLGTEAFF
D: NA; J: TRBJ1-2; size: many; V: TRBV27; DNA: TGTGCCAGCAGTTTATACCCGGGGCCAACCTTTCGCTACACCTTC; CDR3: CASSLYPGPTFRYTF
D: NA; J: TRBJ1-6; size: few; V: TRBV6-1; DNA: TGTGCCAGCAGTGAAGGGAAAGGGGCCAATAATTCACCCCTCCACTTT; CDR3: CASSEGKGANNSPLHF
D: NA; J: TRBJ1-2; size: many; V: TRBV20-1; DNA: TGCAGTGCTAGAGATAGGCCAGGAAGTAACTATGGCTACACCTTC; CDR3: CSARDRPGSNYGYTF
D: NA; J: TRBJ2-7; size: few; V: TRBV11-2; DNA: TGTGCCAGCAGCACCTACAAGGGGAGCTCCTACGAGCAGTACTTC; CDR3: CASSTYKGSSYEQYF
D: TRBD2; J: TRBJ2-3; size: many; V: TRBV2; DNA: TGTGCCAGCCAAGCGGGATTCACAGATACGCAGTATTTT; CDR3: CASQAGFTDTQYF
D: NA; J: TRBJ1-1; size: few; V: TRBV6-5; DNA: TGTGCCAGCAGATACGTAGAGGGGGTAGCTTTCTTT; CDR3: CASRYVEGVAFF
D: NA; J: TRBJ2-3; size: NA; V: TRBV20-1; DNA: TGCAGTGCTAGAGACCCCTGGACTGGTGATACGCAGTATTTT; CDR3: CSARDPWTGDTQYF
D: NA; J: TRBJ1-6; size: many; V: TRBV3-1; DNA: TGTGCCAGCAGCCAAGTGATAGGGAATTCACCCCTCCACTTT; CDR3: CASSQVIGNSPLHF
D: NA; J: TRBJ2-7; size: many; V: TRBV7-7; DNA: TGTGCTAGCAGCAACCGGCTCTACGAGCAGTACTTC; CDR3: CASSNRLYEQYF
D: NA; J: TRBJ1-2; size: many; V: TRBV25-1; DNA: TGTGCCAGTTCGCGAGCAAACTATGGCTACACCTTC; CDR3: CASSRANYGYTF
D: TRBD1; J: TRBJ2-1; size: many; V: TRBV3-1; DNA: TGTGCCAGCAGCCAGGACCTAGGACAGGTCTCGAATGAGCAGTTCTTC; CDR3: CASSQDLGQVSNEQFF
D: NA; J: TRBJ2-6; size: NA; V: TRBV29-1; DNA: TGCAGCGTTGAAAAACCAGGGTCTGGGGCCAACGTCCTGACTTTC; CDR3: CSVEKPGSGANVLTF
D: NA; J: TRBJ1-1; size: many; V: TRBV5-1; DNA: TGCGCCAGCAGCCCGGGCCCGCCCGGCACTGAAGCTTTCTTT; CDR3: CASSPGPPGTEAFF
D: NA; J: TRBJ2-7; size: many; V: TRBV20-1; DNA: TGCAGTGCTAGACATCAGATGGGCGAGCAGTACTTC; CDR3: CSARHQMGEQYF
D: NA; J: TRBJ1-1; size: few; V: TRBV28; DNA: TGTGCCAGTGGTATCATGAACACTGAAGCTTTCTTT; CDR3: CASGIMNTEAFF
D: NA; J: TRBJ2-3; size: few; V: TRBV24-1; DNA: TGTGCCACCAGAGGGGCCACAGATACGCAGTATTTT; CDR3: CATRGATDTQYF
D: NA; J: TRBJ1-1; size: many; V: TRBV9; DNA: TGTGCCAGCAGCGTAGGAAGTCAGGGTGAAGCTTTCTTT; CDR3: CASSVGSQGEAFF
D: TRBD1; J: TRBJ1-1; size: many; V: TRBV7-9; DNA: TGTGCCAGCAGCTCGTCCGACAGGGTTGCTGAAGCTTTCTTT; CDR3: CASSSSDRVAEAFF
D: NA; J: TRBJ2-7; size: many; V: TRBV7-3; DNA: TGTGCCAGCAGTCCCGGGACCTACGAGCAGTACTTC; CDR3: CASSPGTYEQYF
D: NA; J: TRBJ1-1; size: many; V: TRBV4-3; DNA: TGCGCCAGCAGAAAAGGAGGCTTTAACACTGAAGCTTTCTTT; CDR3: CASRKGGFNTEAFF
D: TRBD1; J: TRBJ2-1; size: NA; V: TRBV7-6; DNA: TGTGCCAGCAGCTTAGCGAAGGGGGCCGACAATGAGCAGTTCTTC; CDR3: CASSLAKGADNEQFF
D: NA; J: TRBJ1-1; size: many; V: TRBV27; DNA: TGTGCCAGCAGTTTCACGATAGACACGAACACTGAAGCTTTCTTT; CDR3: CASSFTIDTNTEAFF
D: NA; J: TRBJ2-7; size: many; V: TRBV12-3/TRBV12-4; DNA: TGTGCCAGCAGTGCTCCGGGGCCTATCTACGAGCAGTACTTC; CDR3: CASSAPGPIYEQYF
D: NA; J: TRBJ2-2; size: many; V: TRBV29-1; DNA: TGCAGCGTTGGAAGCAGGGCAGGAACCGGGGAGCTGTTTTTT; CDR3: CSVGSRAGTGELFF
D: NA; J: TRBJ2-3; size: NA; V: TRBV6-1; DNA: TGTGCCAGCAGTGTGCGCACAGATACGCAGTATTTT; CDR3: CASSVRTDTQYF
D: NA; J: TRBJ2-1; size: many; V: TRBV7-9; DNA: TGTGCCAGCAGCTTCCAAGGCTCCTACAATGAGCAGTTCTTC; CDR3: CASSFQGSYNEQFF
D: TRBD2; J: TRBJ2-1; size: many; V: TRBV29-1; DNA: TGCAGCGTTGATGAGAGCGGGGTTAATCGGTTCTTC; CDR3: CSVDESGVNRFF
D: NA; J: TRBJ2-1; size: many; V: TRBV29-1; DNA: TGCAGCGACCTGTCGCAGGGAGAGAAGAGCTCCTACAATGAGCAGTTCTTC; CDR3: CSDLSQGEKSSYNEQFF
D: NA; J: TRBJ2-7; size: many; V: TRBV3-1; DNA: TGTGCCAGCAGCCAAGGGGGCGGCAGATCCTCCTACGAGCAGTACTTC; CDR3: CASSQGGGRSSYEQYF
D: NA; J: TRBJ1-1; size: many; V: TRBV19; DNA: TGTGCCACTGGAAAGAGAGCAATGAACACTGAAGCTTTCTTT; CDR3: CATGKRAMNTEAFF
D: NA; J: TRBJ2-3; size: many; V: TRBV20-1; DNA: TGCAGTGCTCTCCCGGGGCGCACAGATACGCAGTATTTT; CDR3: CSALPGRTDTQYF
D: TRBD1; J: TRBJ2-7; size: many; V: TRBV12-3/TRBV12-4; DNA: TGTGCCAGCAGGAAGGGACAGTCCGCCTACGAGCAGTACTTC; CDR3: CASRKGQSAYEQYF
D: TRBD2; J: TRBJ2-3; size: NA; V: TRBV7-2; DNA: TGTGCCAGCAGCCCGCGACTAGCGGGAAACACAGATACGCAGTATTTT; CDR3: CASSPRLAGNTDTQYF
D: TRBD2; J: TRBJ2-1; size: many; V: TRBV20-1; DNA: TGCAGTGCTAGACCCCGACTAGCGCGAAATGAGCAGTTCTTC; CDR3: CSARPRLARNEQFF
D: NA; J: TRBJ1-2; size: many; V: TRBV30; DNA: TGTGCCTGGAGTCGAGGAGGGGGAAGTGTATTCTATGGCTACACCTTC; CDR3: CAWSRGGGSVFYGYTF
D: TRBD1; J: TRBJ2-7; size: many; V: TRBV27; DNA: TGTGCCAGCAGCGGGACAGTTTTTTTTGAGCAGTACTTC; CDR3: CASSGTVFFEQYF
D: TRBD1; J: TRBJ2-1; size: many; V: TRBV5-6; DNA: TGTGCCAGCAGCCCCGGGACAGGGGGCAGGTACAATGAGCAGTTCTTC; CDR3: CASSPGTGGRYNEQFF
D: NA; J: TRBJ1-2; size: many; V: TRBV5-1; DNA: TGCGCCAGCAGCTTGGAGGGGGTAGGATATGGCTACACCTTC; CDR3: CASSLEGVGYGYTF
D: NA; J: TRBJ1-3; size: many; V: TRBV2; DNA: TGTGCCAGCACAACTTGGGGGAGGGAAGGATCCGGAAACACCATATATTTT; CDR3: CASTTWGREGSGNTIYF
D: NA; J: TRBJ1-1; size: many; V: TRBV4-1; DNA: TGCGCCAGCAGCCCCTATGCAGGGAACACTGAAGCTTTCTTT; CDR3: CASSPYAGNTEAFF
D: NA; J: TRBJ2-1; size: many; V: TRBV7-2; DNA: TGTGCCAGCAGCTTGCACCCCGATCCATATGAGCAGTTCTTC; CDR3: CASSLHPDPYEQFF
D: TRBD1; J: TRBJ1-1; size: many; V: TRBV20-1; DNA: TGCAGTGCTTGGGGACAGGGTACCGTCGAAGCTTTCTTT; CDR3: CSAWGQGTVEAFF